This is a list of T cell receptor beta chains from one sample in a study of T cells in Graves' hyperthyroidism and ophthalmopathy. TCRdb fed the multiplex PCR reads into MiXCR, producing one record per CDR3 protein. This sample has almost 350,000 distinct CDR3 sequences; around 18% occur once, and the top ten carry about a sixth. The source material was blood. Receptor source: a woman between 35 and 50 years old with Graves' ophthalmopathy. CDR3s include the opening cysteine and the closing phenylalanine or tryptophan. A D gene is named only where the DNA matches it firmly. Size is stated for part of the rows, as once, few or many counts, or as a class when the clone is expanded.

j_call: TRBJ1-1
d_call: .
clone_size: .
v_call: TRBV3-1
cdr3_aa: CASSQDFRATEAFF
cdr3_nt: TGTGCCAGCAGCCAAGATTTTAGGGCTACTGAAGCTTTCTTT

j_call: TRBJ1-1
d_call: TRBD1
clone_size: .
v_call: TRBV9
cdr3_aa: CASSERQGNTEAFF
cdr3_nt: TGTGCCAGCAGCGAAAGACAGGGGAACACTGAAGCTTTCTTT

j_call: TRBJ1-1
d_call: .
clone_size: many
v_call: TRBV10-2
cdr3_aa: CASSDASRNTEAFF
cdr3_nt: TGCGCCAGCAGTGACGCCTCACGGAACACTGAAGCTTTCTTT

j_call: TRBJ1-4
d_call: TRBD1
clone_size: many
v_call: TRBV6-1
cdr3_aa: CASRRDRDSEKLFF
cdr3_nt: TGTGCCAGCAGAAGGGACAGGGATTCCGAAAAACTGTTTTTT

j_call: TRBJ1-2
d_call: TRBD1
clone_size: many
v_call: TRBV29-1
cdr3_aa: CSVPMSGQGASGYTF
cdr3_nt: TGCAGCGTCCCCATGTCGGGACAGGGGGCGAGTGGCTACACCTTC

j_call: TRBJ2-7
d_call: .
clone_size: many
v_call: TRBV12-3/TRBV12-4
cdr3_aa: CASSPSGASFEQYF
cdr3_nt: TGTGCCAGCAGCCCCTCGGGGGCTAGTTTTGAGCAGTACTTC

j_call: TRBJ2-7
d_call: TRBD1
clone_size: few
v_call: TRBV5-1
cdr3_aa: CASSLALTGGAYEQYF
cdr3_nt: TGCGCCAGCAGCTTGGCTCTGACAGGGGGGGCCTACGAGCAGTACTTC

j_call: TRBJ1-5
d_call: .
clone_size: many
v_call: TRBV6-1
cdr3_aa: CASSEEYNQPQHF
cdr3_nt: TGTGCCAGCAGTGAGGAATACAATCAGCCCCAGCATTTT

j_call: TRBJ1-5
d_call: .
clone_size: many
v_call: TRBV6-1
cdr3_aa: CASSERHSHQPQHF
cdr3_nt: TGTGCCAGCAGTGAAAGGCACAGCCATCAGCCCCAGCATTTT

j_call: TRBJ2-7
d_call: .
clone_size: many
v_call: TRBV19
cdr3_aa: CASSIVDEPSYEQYF
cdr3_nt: TGTGCCAGTAGTATAGTGGACGAGCCCAGCTACGAGCAGTACTTC

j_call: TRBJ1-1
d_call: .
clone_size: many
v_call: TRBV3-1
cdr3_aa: CASSPPYGGEAFF
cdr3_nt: TGTGCCAGCAGCCCCCCGTATGGCGGCGAAGCTTTCTTT

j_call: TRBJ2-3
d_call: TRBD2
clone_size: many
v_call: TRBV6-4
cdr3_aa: CASSDTSGSADTQYF
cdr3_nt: TGTGCCAGCAGTGACACTAGCGGGAGCGCAGATACGCAGTATTTT

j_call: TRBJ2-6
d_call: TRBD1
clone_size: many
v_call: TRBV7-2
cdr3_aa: CASTGQAGANVLTF
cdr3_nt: TGTGCCAGCACTGGACAGGCTGGGGCCAACGTCCTGACTTTC

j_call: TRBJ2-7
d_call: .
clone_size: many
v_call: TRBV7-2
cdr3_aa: CASSLIGSYEQYF
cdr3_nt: TGTGCCAGCAGCTTAATCGGATCCTACGAGCAGTACTTC

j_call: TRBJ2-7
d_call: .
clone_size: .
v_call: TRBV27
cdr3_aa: CASSLSPSGDLMPYEQYF
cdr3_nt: TGTGCCAGCAGTTTATCCCCCTCAGGGGACTTGATGCCCTACGAGCAGTACTTC

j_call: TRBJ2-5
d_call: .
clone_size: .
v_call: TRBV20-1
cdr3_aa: CNAPPQGETQYF
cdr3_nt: TGCAATGCCCCTCCCCAGGGAGAGACCCAGTACTTC

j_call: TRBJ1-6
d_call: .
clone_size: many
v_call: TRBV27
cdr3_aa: CASSFIQGSNSPLHF
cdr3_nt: TGTGCCAGCAGTTTTATTCAGGGGAGTAATTCACCCCTCCACTTT

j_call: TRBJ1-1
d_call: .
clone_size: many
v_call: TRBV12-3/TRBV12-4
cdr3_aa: CASSLTGQAEAFF
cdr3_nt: TGTGCCAGCAGTTTAACGGGGCAGGCAGAAGCTTTCTTT

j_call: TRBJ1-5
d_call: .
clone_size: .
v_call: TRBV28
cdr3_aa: CASSLSGHNQPQHF
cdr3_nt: TGTGCCAGCAGTTTGTCGGGACACAATCAGCCCCAGCATTTT

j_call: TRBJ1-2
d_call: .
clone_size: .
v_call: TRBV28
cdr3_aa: CASSLVNRLDSHGYTF
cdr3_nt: TGTGCCAGCAGTTTAGTAAACCGGTTGGACTCTCATGGCTACACCTTC

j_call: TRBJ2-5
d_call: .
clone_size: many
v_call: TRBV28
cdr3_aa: CASSHGRTRETQYF
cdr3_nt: TGTGCCAGCAGTCACGGACGGACTCGAGAGACCCAGTACTTC

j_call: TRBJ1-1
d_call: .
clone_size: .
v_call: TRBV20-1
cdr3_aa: CSAPKHKGTEAFF
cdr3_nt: TGCAGTGCTCCTAAGCACAAGGGGACTGAAGCTTTCTTT

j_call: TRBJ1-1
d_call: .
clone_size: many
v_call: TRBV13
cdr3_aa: CASSSHDRNTEAFF
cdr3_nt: TGTGCCAGCAGCTCGCATGACCGGAACACTGAAGCTTTCTTT

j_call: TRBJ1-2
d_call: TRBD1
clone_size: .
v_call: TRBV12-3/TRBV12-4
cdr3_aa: CASSFLVQGNYGYIF
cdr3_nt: TGTGCCAGCAGTTTTCTGGTACAGGGGAACTATGGCTACATCTTC

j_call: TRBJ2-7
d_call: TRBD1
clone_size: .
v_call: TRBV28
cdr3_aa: CASSFPPGQRLSYEQYF
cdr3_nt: TGTGCCAGCAGTTTCCCACCGGGACAGCGACTCTCCTACGAGCAGTACTTC

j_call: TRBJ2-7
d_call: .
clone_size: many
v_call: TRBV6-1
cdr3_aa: CASSENKYYEQYF
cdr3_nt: TGTGCCAGCAGTGAAAATAAGTATTACGAGCAGTACTTC

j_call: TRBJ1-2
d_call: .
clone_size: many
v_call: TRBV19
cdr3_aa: CASRLGSRSAANNYGYTF
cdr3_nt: TGTGCCAGTAGGCTGGGGTCCAGAAGTGCTGCCAATAACTATGGCTACACCTTC

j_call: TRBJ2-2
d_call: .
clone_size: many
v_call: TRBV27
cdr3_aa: CASRRKGRALFTGELFF
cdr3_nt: TGTGCCAGCAGGCGCAAGGGACGGGCCCTTTTCACCGGGGAGCTGTTTTTT

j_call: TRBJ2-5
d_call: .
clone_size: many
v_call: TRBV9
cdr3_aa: CASSVRGLGAQYF
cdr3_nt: TGTGCCAGCAGCGTACGGGGGCTGGGGGCCCAGTACTTC

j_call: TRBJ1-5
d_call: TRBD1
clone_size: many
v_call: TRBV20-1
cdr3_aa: CSARPWTGKIQPQHF
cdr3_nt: TGCAGTGCTAGACCCTGGACAGGGAAGATTCAGCCCCAGCATTTT

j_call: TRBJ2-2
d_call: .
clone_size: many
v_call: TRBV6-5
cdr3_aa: CASSYGTPNTGELFF
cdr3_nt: TGTGCCAGCAGTTACGGGACACCTAACACCGGGGAGCTGTTTTTT

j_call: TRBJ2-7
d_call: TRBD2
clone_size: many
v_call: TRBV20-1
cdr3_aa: CSARDPTSGSHEQYF
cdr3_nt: TGCAGTGCTAGAGATCCCACTAGCGGGAGTCACGAGCAGTACTTC

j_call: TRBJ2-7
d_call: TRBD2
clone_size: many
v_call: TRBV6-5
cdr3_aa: CASSYGTSGRVAYEQYF
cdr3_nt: TGTGCCAGCAGTTACGGGACTAGCGGGAGAGTCGCCTACGAGCAGTACTTC

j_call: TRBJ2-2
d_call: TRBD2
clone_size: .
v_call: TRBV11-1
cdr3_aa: CASSVTGTSGYRGTGELFF
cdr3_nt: TGTGCCAGCAGCGTAACCGGGACTAGCGGTTACAGGGGCACCGGGGAGCTGTTTTTT

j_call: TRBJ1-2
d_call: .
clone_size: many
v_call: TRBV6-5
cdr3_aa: CASSSARVGYGYTF
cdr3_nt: TGTGCCAGCAGTTCAGCCAGGGTAGGCTATGGCTACACCTTC

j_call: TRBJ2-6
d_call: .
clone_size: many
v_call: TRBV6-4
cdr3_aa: CASSDSRSGANVLTF
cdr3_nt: TGTGCCAGCAGTGACTCGAGGTCTGGGGCCAACGTCCTGACTTTC

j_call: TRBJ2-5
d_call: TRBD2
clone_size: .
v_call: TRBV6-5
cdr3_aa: CASSYVGLATQYF
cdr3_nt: TGTGCCAGCAGTTACGTTGGACTAGCGACCCAGTACTTC

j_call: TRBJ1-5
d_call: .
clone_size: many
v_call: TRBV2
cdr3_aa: CASRTRTSEPQHF
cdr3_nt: TGCGCCAGCAGGACAAGAACGTCGGAGCCCCAGCATTTT

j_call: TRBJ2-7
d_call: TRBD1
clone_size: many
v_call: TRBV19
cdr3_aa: CASSTGTEFYEQYF
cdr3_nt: TGTGCCAGTAGTACCGGGACAGAGTTCTACGAGCAGTACTTC

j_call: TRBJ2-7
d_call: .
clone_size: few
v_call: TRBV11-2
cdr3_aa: CASRNAGGSYEQYF
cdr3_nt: TGTGCCAGCAGAAACGCCGGCGGCTCCTACGAGCAGTACTTC

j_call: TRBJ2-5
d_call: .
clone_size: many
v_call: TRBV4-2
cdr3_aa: CASSQDVSGGTQETQYF
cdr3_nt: TGTGCCAGCAGCCAAGATGTCAGCGGAGGAACACAAGAGACCCAGTACTTC

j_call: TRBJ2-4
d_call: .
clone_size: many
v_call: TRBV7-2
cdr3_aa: CASSPASGTSRGNIQYF
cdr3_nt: TGTGCCAGCAGCCCCGCCAGCGGAACCTCAAGGGGTAACATTCAGTACTTC

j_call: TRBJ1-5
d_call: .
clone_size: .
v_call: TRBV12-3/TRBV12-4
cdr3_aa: CASSPVGSNQPQLF
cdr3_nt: TGTGCCAGCAGTCCAGTGGGAAGCAATCAGCCCCAGCTTTTT

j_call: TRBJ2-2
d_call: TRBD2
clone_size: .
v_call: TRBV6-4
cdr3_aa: CASSESRLAGGELFF
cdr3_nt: TGTGCCAGCAGTGAAAGCCGACTAGCCGGCGGGGAGCTGTTTTTT

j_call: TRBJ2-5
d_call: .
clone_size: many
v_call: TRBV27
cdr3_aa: CASRGGSETQYF
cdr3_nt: TGTGCCAGCAGGGGGGGATCGGAGACCCAGTACTTC

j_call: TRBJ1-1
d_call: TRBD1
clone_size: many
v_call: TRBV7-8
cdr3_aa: CASSPGTEAEAFF
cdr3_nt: TGTGCCAGCAGCCCGGGGACAGAGGCTGAAGCTTTCTTT

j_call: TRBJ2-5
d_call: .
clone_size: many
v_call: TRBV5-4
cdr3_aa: CASSLTGHLQETQYF
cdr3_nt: TGTGCCAGCAGCTTGACGGGACACCTCCAAGAGACCCAGTACTTC